A single sample gave rise to the 31 T cell receptor beta chains below, sequenced in a study of blood T cell repertoires in COVID-19. The table came from immunoSEQ multiplex PCR; TCRdb's copy has only in-frame clones and leaves some out. Seen here are some 180,000 clones, roughly three quarters observed once, and the top ten hold around 5.4%. The source material was peripheral blood. The receptors were sampled from a woman in her 40s with COVID-19, enrolled during active disease.

V gene TRBV7-2 combines with J gene TRBJ1-4, with D possibly being TRBD1 (6 bases). Germline values: CDR1 SGHTA, CDR2 FQGNSA. The CDR3 covers 14 residues. Trimming shortened V by 2 bases and J by 10 bases, and 14 bases separated the two germline ends. The DNA for the CDR3 is TGTGCCAGCAGCTTATACGGAGGGGGGGGAAAACTGTTTTTT. Amino acids: CASSLYGGGGKLFF.

The rearrangement uses TRBV28 and TRBJ1-2, with D perhaps TRBD1 (6 bases). V lost 3 bases and J 5 bases, leaving 16 bases between the germline ends. The CDR3 has 15 residues. Germline lookup yields CDR1 MDHEN and CDR2 SYDVKM. Here the CDR3 DNA reads TGTGCCAGCAGTTTGGCAGGGGCCCGCGGGTATGGCTACACCTTC. This encodes CASSLAGARGYGYTF.

This sequence joins TRBV7-9 and TRBJ1-5; 7 nucleotides agree with TRBD1. There are 15 residues in the CDR3. J gave up 0 bases and V 5 bases, and 4 bases lay outside the gene matches. Germline V gene data show CDR1 as SEHNR and CDR2 as FQNEAQ (reference sequence). The CDR3 loop reads CASSPQGGSNQPQHF. Written as DNA, the CDR3 is TGTGCCAGCAGCCCTCAGGGGGGTAGCAATCAGCCCCAGCATTTT.

Only a few counts were recorded for this clone. The CDR3 region has the DNA TGTGCCAGCAGCCTGACTAGCGGGGTTGAGCAGTTCTTC. It yields the protein CASSLTSGVEQFF. This chain connects TRBV11-3 to TRBJ2-1, with 11 bases aligning to TRBD2. The V segment lost 5 bases and the J segment 9 bases; nucleotides outside the gene matches: 3. Looked up from germline, CDR1 is SGHNT and CDR2 is YENEEA. The CDR3 loop spans 13 amino acids.

The chain combines TRBV12-3 or TRBV12-4 with TRBJ2-5; D gene uncertain. The CDR3 spans 13 residues. Between the trimmed V and J ends, which lost 6 bases and 5 bases, there was a span of 13 bases. The CDR3 nucleotides read TGTGCCAGCAGGAACCGGGTGGCGGAGACCCAGTACTTC. Translating gives CASRNRVAETQYF.

The J gene is TRBJ2-2, the V gene TRBV6-5, with 8 bases that match TRBD2. The CDR3 totals 14 residues. In germline, CDR1 is MNHEY, CDR2 SVGAGI. The CDR3 is CATRGGMNTGELFF. In nucleotides, the CDR3 is TGTGCTACACGGGGGGGGATGAACACCGGGGAGCTGTTTTTT.

The chain joins TRBV2 to TRBJ1-2, with D tentatively TRBD1 (5 bases). Germline assignment: CDR1 SNHLY and CDR2 FYNNEI. V shed 5 bases and J shed 8 bases, with 12 bases lying between them. The CDR3 is 12 residues long. The CDR3 spells CASSSEGNGYTF. Here the CDR3 DNA reads TGTGCCAGCAGTTCGGAGGGGAACGGCTACACCTTC.

The rearrangement uses TRBV3-1 (or the pseudogene TRBV3-2) and TRBJ1-2; D not certain. This CDR3 has 12 amino acids. Germline V gene sequence: CDR1 LGHDT, CDR2 YNNKEL (reference sequence). V gave up 1 base and J gave up 7 bases, with 7 bases separating them. The CDR3 nucleotides are TGTGCCAGCAGCCAAGGACCGGGTGGCTACACCTTC. Amino acids: CASSQGPGGYTF.

The V and J genes are TRBV6-4 and TRBJ2-3; D might be TRBD1 (6 bases). Germline lookup yields CDR1 MRHNA and CDR2 SNTAGT. The CDR3 runs 16 residues. With 4 bases removed from V and 2 bases from J, the gap between germline ends came to 16 bases. The CDR3 sequence: CASSGRGQKITDTQYF. For the CDR3, the DNA is TGTGCCAGCAGTGGCCGCGGACAGAAGATCACAGATACGCAGTATTTT.

V and J are TRBV3-1 (or the pseudogene TRBV3-2) and TRBJ2-7; TRBD1 aligns across 9 bases. The CDR3 loop spans 15 amino acids. Germline lookup yields CDR1 LGHDT and CDR2 YNNKEL (reference sequence). V gave up 2 bases and J gave up 3 bases; unmatched junction bases: 5. The CDR3 DNA is TGTGCCAGCAGCCAACTCGGGACAGGGATCTACGAGCAGTACTTC. Protein sequence: CASSQLGTGIYEQYF.

This clone was observed a single time. The chain couples TRBV27 to TRBJ2-5; 9 bases line up with TRBD1. This CDR3 has 15 residues. The germline gives CDR1 MNHEY, CDR2 SMNVEV (reference sequence). The trim removed 0 bases at V and 9 bases at J, leaving 8 bases unmatched. CDR3 in DNA: TGTGCCAGCAGTTTATCGACAGGGGGACCATGGGCCCAGTACTTC. This translates into CASSLSTGGPWAQYF.

This chain uses TRBV27 with TRBJ1-3; D call uncertain. Looked up from germline, CDR1 is MNHEY and CDR2 is SMNVEV (reference sequence). There are 15 residues in the CDR3. V gave up 5 bases and J gave up 0 bases, with 11 bases separating them. Here the CDR3 reads CASSRKAPSGNTIYF. Written as DNA, the CDR3 is TGTGCCAGCAGTCGTAAAGCCCCCTCTGGAAACACCATATATTTT.

In DNA form, the CDR3 reads TGTGCCTGGAGTGTGGTGGGACTAGCGGGACCCAATGAGCAGTTCTTC. The encoded protein is CAWSVVGLAGPNEQFF. The chain uses TRBV30 and TRBJ2-1; 13 bases are a match to TRBD2. CDR1 is GTSNPN and CDR2 is SVGIG in the germline V gene (reference sequence). The CDR3 extends over 16 amino acids. The V and J ends lost 0 bases and 6 bases, in that order; junction bases with no gene match: 5.

The chain recombines TRBV5-1 with TRBJ1-2; D is perhaps TRBD1 (5 bases). Germline CDR1 and CDR2: SGHRS and YFSETQ. The length of the CDR3 is 19 residues. V was trimmed by 0 bases and J by 4 bases, leaving 25 bases between them. The CDR3 loop is CASSLASRPSTGLGYGYTF. The CDR3 region has the DNA TGCGCCAGCAGCTTGGCCTCCAGGCCCAGCACAGGTCTCGGCTATGGCTACACCTTC.

This chain connects TRBV4-3 to TRBJ1-2; D is ambiguous. The CDR3 is made up of 14 amino acids. Trimming took off 0 bases at V and 5 bases at J, with 10 bases between the two ends. Per germline, CDR1 LGHNA and CDR2 YSLEER. The CDR3: CASSQESGEYGYTF. The CDR3 nucleotides read TGCGCCAGCAGCCAAGAGTCCGGGGAGTATGGCTACACCTTC.

This clone turned up a few times. This same CDR3 is encoded by further DNA sequences in the sample. The chain combines TRBV27 with TRBJ2-3; weak D call: TRBD2 (6 bases). Trimming removed 2 bases at V and 2 bases at J, with 11 bases between. The CDR3 has 15 amino acids. CDR1 and CDR2 (germline): MNHEY, SMNVEV (reference sequence). The CDR3 nucleotides read TGTGCCAGCAGTTTAAGGGACTTCCACACAGATACGCAGTATTTT. It translates to CASSLRDFHTDTQYF.

V and J are TRBV11-2 and TRBJ1-2; the D gene is possibly TRBD1 (5 bases). The ends were cut back, 4 bases at V and 4 bases at J, with 19 bases in the middle. The length of the CDR3 is 16 residues. CDR1 SGHAT and CDR2 FQNNGV come from the germline V gene. The CDR3 is CASSSSYTGSGYGYTF. For the CDR3, the DNA is TGTGCCAGCAGCTCCTCCTACACAGGTAGCGGCTATGGCTACACCTTC.

The V and J genes are TRBV5-1 and TRBJ1-6, with TRBD1 identical over 8 bases. V lost 3 bases and J lost 7; bases outside the gene matches: 9. Germline loops: CDR1 SGHRS, CDR2 YFSETQ. The length of the CDR3 is 16 residues. The CDR3 DNA is TGCGCCAGCAGCTCTAGACTCCAGGGGGCGAATTCACCCCTCCACTTT. It encodes CASSSRLQGANSPLHF.

This clone appeared a few times. This chain links TRBV29-1 with TRBJ2-3; 16 bases fit TRBD2. The CDR3 spans 19 residues. Germline CDR1 is SQVTM and CDR2 is ANQGSEA. The junction had 12 bases not matched to a gene; V was cut back by 0 bases and J by 6 bases. As DNA, the CDR3 is TGCAGCGTTGAAGAGTGGAAGGGGACTAGCGGGAGGGCCGGGGATACGCAGTATTTT. This sequence encodes CSVEEWKGTSGRAGDTQYF.

J is TRBJ2-7 and V is TRBV10-2, with TRBD2 matching 7 bases. J was trimmed by 3 bases and V by 8 bases; bases with no gene match: 10. Germline loops: CDR1 WSHSY, CDR2 SAAADI. The CDR3 has 14 amino acids. The CDR3 nucleotides read TGCGCCAGCGGGGGGAGGGAGGGCCTCTACGAGCAGTACTTC. It yields the protein CASGGREGLYEQYF.

V is TRBV12-5 and J is TRBJ2-5, with D unclear. CDR1 and CDR2 (germline): LGHNT, FRNRAP. Trimming took 7 bases from V and 5 from J, leaving 14 bases between them. There are 13 residues in the CDR3. The CDR3 protein is CASASSGRETQYF. CDR3 DNA: TGTGCTAGTGCTTCCTCGGGTAGGGAGACCCAGTACTTC.

This clone was picked up one time. The chain combines TRBV3-1 (or the pseudogene TRBV3-2) with TRBJ2-6; TRBD1 is a possible D gene (6 bases). The V gene's germline CDR1 is LGHDT and CDR2 YNNKEL (reference sequence). Trimming took 3 bases from V and 4 from J, leaving 13 bases between them. The CDR3 consists of 16 residues. CDR3 in DNA: TGTGCCAGCAGCCAGGCGTCAGGGGAAGGGGCCAACGTCCTGACTTTC. Amino acid sequence: CASSQASGEGANVLTF.

The rearrangement joins TRBV5-5 to TRBJ1-1; the D is unclear. The CDR3 runs to 14 residues. The germline gives CDR1 SGHKS, CDR2 YYEKEE (reference sequence). V was cut by 0 bases and J by 1 base, with 7 bases left in between. CDR3 loop: CASSLAPRNTEAFF. The DNA for the CDR3 is TGTGCCAGCAGCTTGGCCCCGAGGAACACTGAAGCTTTCTTT.

The chain recombines TRBV29-1 with TRBJ2-7; TRBD1 agrees at 11 bases. Germline-derived CDR1 and CDR2 are SQVTM and ANQGSEA. The CDR3 has 15 amino acids. The V and J ends lost 7 bases and 2 bases, in that order; junction bases with no gene match: 10. CDR3 sequence: CSGQGQGANTYEQYF. The CDR3 nucleotides are TGCAGCGGGCAAGGACAGGGGGCCAATACCTACGAGCAGTACTTC.

The count of this clone is one. J is TRBJ2-2 and V is TRBV19; 7 nucleotides agree with TRBD1. J lost 3 bases, V lost 5 bases, and 6 bases had no gene match. The germline CDR1 and CDR2 sequences are LNHDA and SQIVND (reference sequence). CDR3 length equals 15 residues. The CDR3 protein is CASSPRQGYTGELFF. For the CDR3, the DNA is TGTGCCAGTAGTCCTCGACAGGGATACACCGGGGAGCTGTTTTTT.

V and J are TRBV15 and TRBJ2-1, with D possibly TRBD1 on 6 matching bases. The ends were cut back, 1 base at V and 5 bases at J, with 9 bases in the middle. This CDR3 has 14 residues. From germline, CDR1 is LNHNV and CDR2 YYDKDF (reference sequence). CDR3 sequence: CATSRGQVDNEQFF. The CDR3 nucleotides are TGTGCCACCAGCAGAGGACAGGTAGACAATGAGCAGTTCTTC.

The rearrangement uses TRBV5-1 and TRBJ2-3, with TRBD2 matching over 7 bases. Per the germline V gene, CDR1 is SGHRS and CDR2 is YFSETQ. The ends lost 0 bases at V and 1 base at J; junction bases unmatched: 5. CDR3 size: 16 residues. CDR3 nucleotides: TGCGCCAGCAGCTTGGCCAGCCTAGCGGGCACAGATACGCAGTATTTT. Amino acids: CASSLASLAGTDTQYF.

The chain combines TRBV5-4 with TRBJ1-1, with a tentative D call TRBD1 (6 bases). This CDR3 comprises 13 residues. The germline V gene encodes CDR1 SGHNT and CDR2 YYREEE (reference sequence). Trimming pared 4 bases from V and 4 bases from J, leaving 11 bases between. The CDR3 is CASSRRGGTEAFF. In DNA form, the CDR3 reads TGTGCCAGCAGCAGGAGGGGGGGCACTGAAGCTTTCTTT.

The chain employs TRBV9 and TRBJ2-5; 8 positions match TRBD1. Trimming at V came to 3 bases and at J to 4 bases, leaving 11 bases not matched to a gene. Germline V gene lookup returns CDR1 SGDLS and CDR2 YYNGEE. This CDR3 spans 16 amino acids. CDR3 protein: CASSATYRGTLETQYF. CDR3 nucleotide sequence: TGTGCCAGCAGCGCCACATACAGGGGGACCTTAGAGACCCAGTACTTC.

The V call is TRBV29-1, the J call TRBJ1-2; TRBD1 agrees at 11 bases. In germline, CDR1 is SQVTM, CDR2 ANQGSEA. This CDR3 spans 15 amino acids. V was clipped by 6 bases and J by 5 bases; unmatched bases: 11. The CDR3 sequence is CSVPSGQGAPYGYTF. The CDR3 region has the DNA TGCAGCGTCCCGTCCGGACAGGGGGCTCCATATGGCTACACCTTC.

CDR3 coding DNA: TGTGCCAGCAGCTTAGTCCTGGGCAGCCAAGGCTACACCTTC. It specifies CASSLVLGSQGYTF. V gene TRBV7-2 combines with J gene TRBJ1-2; D remains ambiguous. The germline V gene encodes CDR1 SGHTA and CDR2 FQGNSA. V gave up 1 base and J gave up 8 bases, with 14 bases separating them. The CDR3 runs to 14 residues.